In this sample, the clone carrying this TCR beta chain turned up many times. Its antigen is unidentified. Where ophthalmopathy was absent within 18 months of follow-up, hyperthyroidism was stable. The data belong to a study of Graves' ophthalmopathy and Graves' hyperthyroidism. General study results and limits: The model predicted ophthalmopathy progression with about 71% sensitivity and around 72% specificity. Most thyroid-expanded clonotypes exceeding 0.001 frequency were also found in blood.

RNA transcripts were the template, and TCR beta CDR3 regions were amplified from them. The library came from an HTBI-primed first-round RT-PCR and a second-round multiplex PCR. TCRdb passed the multiplex PCR reads through MiXCR, listing each CDR3 protein once. The sample lists 680,000 or so distinct CDR3 sequences, about 20% occurring once. This sequence was found in a woman between 18 and 29 years old with stable Graves' hyperthyroidism. Some clones in this sample may be carry-over from other donors' samples. Input material: peripheral blood.

The CDR3 here is CSARERTGWDYEQYF. DNA for the CDR3: TGCAGTGCTAGAGAACGGACCGGGTGGGACTACGAGCAGTACTTC. The V and J genes are TRBV20-1 and TRBJ2-7; D call uncertain. The V and J ends lost 0 bases and 3 bases respectively, with 15 bases between them. Germline CDR1 and CDR2: DFQATT and SNEGSKA (reference sequence). This CDR3 is built from 15 residues.